A single sample is the source of the 9 T cell receptor delta chains below, sequenced in a study of gamma-delta T cells after stem cell transplantation. TCRdb reanalysed the RT-PCR reads with CATT. The sample contains about 1,600 delta-chain clones, 4.5% to 7% of which appear only once. Input material: gamma-delta T cells. The receptors come from a human donor. It is not recorded whose cells these are; they may come from a transplant donor.

This clone is medium-sized (0.01 to 0.1%) by share. A read error is the likely source, as a far larger clone sits one nucleotide away. The rearrangement joins TRDV2 to TRDJ1; 7 bases are a match to TRDD3. The trim removed 4 bases at V and 5 bases at J, leaving 9 bases unmatched. This CDR3 has 14 amino acids. Germline CDR1 and CDR2: GEAIGNYY and EKD. The CDR3 DNA reads TGTGCCTGTGAAGCCCCGGGGGATTCTGATAAACTCATCTTT. This sequence encodes CACEAPGDSDKLIF.

This clone was recorded a few times. V and J are TRDV2 and TRDJ1; D is undetermined. The CDR3 extends over 13 amino acids. The V gene lost 3 bases and the J gene lost 8 bases, with 15 bases spanning the gap. Germline V gene sequence: CDR1 GEAIGNYY, CDR2 EKD. DNA of the CDR3: TGTGCCTGTGACCACTTGGACGGGCGAAAACTCATCTTT. This codes for CACDHLDGRKLIF.

About this clone: TCRdb shows a much larger clone's protein in place of this DNA's translation, and the two differ at residue 12, likely through a read error; the protein shown is translated from the DNA. Other DNA sequences of this sample code for an identical CDR3. The chain carries TRDV1 and TRDJ3; D unresolved. The CDR3 length is 18 residues. The V gene's germline CDR1 is TSWWSYY and CDR2 QGS. The CDR3 DNA is TGTGCTCTTGGGGAACCGAGTGGTGGGACCTGGTACACCCGACAGATGTTTTTC. It codes for CALGEPSGGTWYTRQMFF.

Note on this clone: This DNA's translation and the protein TCRdb lists, from a much larger clone, do not match at residue 5, likely due to a read error; the protein shown is translated from the DNA. The chain has TRDV2 and TRDJ1, with 12 nucleotides matching TRDD3. Germline values: CDR1 GEAIGNYY, CDR2 EKD. Germline trimming cut 3 bases from V and 4 bases from J; bases unmatched to any gene: 11. The CDR3 consists of 17 residues. CDR3 DNA sequence: TGTGCCTGTGACGGGCTGGGGGATACGCAGCGAAACGATAAACTCATCTTT. Translating gives CACDGLGDTQRNDKLIF.

This clone showed up just a few times. The protein given by TCRdb reflects a much larger clone and differs at residue 6 from this DNA's translation, likely from a read error; the protein shown is the DNA's translation. The chain uses TRDV2 and TRDJ1; 8 bases are a match to TRDD3. The CDR3 spans 15 residues. Germline-derived CDR1 and CDR2 are GEAIGNYY and EKD. Trimming removed 3 bases from V and 3 bases from J; junction bases left unmatched: 8. The CDR3 DNA reads as TGTGCCTGTGACTCCCCAACTGGGGGTGCCGATAAACTCATCTTT. As protein: CACDSPTGGADKLIF.

To note about this clone: TCRdb has a much larger clone's protein, which differs at residue 6 from the translation of this DNA, likely because of a read error; what is shown is the protein translated from the DNA. The chain couples TRDV2 to TRDJ1, with 8 bases matching TRDD3. V was clipped by 3 bases and J by 0 bases; unmatched bases: 14. Germline CDR1 and CDR2: GEAIGNYY and EKD. The CDR3 is made up of 18 amino acids. In DNA, the CDR3 is TGTGCCTGTGACGCGCCGGGGGATAAAGAGGGGTACACCGATAAACTCATCTTT. This gives the protein CACDAPGDKEGYTDKLIF.

This clone was seen more than once but under ten times. The genes are TRDV2 and TRDJ4, with 8 bases identical to TRDD3. Germline CDR1 GEAIGNYY, CDR2 EKD. This CDR3 has 19 residues. Unmatched junction bases numbered 21, after V lost 0 bases and J lost 4 bases. The DNA for the CDR3 is TGTGCCTGTGACACCGCGGGCGGGGATCCCGGGGATACTACCAAACCCCTGATCTTT. Its protein is CACDTAGGDPGDTTKPLIF.

The genes are TRDV2 and TRDJ3, with 11 positions matching TRDD3. Trimming removed 4 bases from V and 2 bases from J; junction bases left unmatched: 18. Per germline, CDR1 GEAIGNYY and CDR2 EKD. The CDR3 spans 22 residues. The CDR3 nucleotides are TGTGCCTGTGAAACACCAGGTGGGGGATACGCGATGAATCCCTGGGACACCCGACAGATGTTTTTC. Protein sequence: CACETPGGGYAMNPWDTRQMFF.

Comments on this clone: The mismatch at residue 14 between this DNA's translation and the TCRdb protein of a much larger clone likely reflects a read error; the protein shown is translated from the DNA. The rearrangement uses TRDV2 and TRDJ1; 11 nucleotides align to TRDD3. Germline V gene lookup returns CDR1 GEAIGNYY and CDR2 EKD. This CDR3 has 16 residues. As DNA, the CDR3 is TGTGCCTGTGACACCCTGGGGGATACCATGAGCGATAAACCCATCTTT. This translates into CACDTLGDTMSDKPIF.